Listed below are T cell receptor beta chains from one sample, sequenced in a study of blood T cell repertoires in COVID-19. The protocol was immunoSEQ multiplex PCR, while the TCRdb copy is restricted to in-frame clones and leaves out a portion. The top ten hold roughly 4.6% of the sample, which has approximately 190,000 clones, about four fifths seen once. The sample consisted of peripheral blood. All receptors come from a woman aged 70 to 79 with active or convalescent COVID-19. Each CDR3 is given with its conserved first and last residue. Fields, in order: V gene, J gene, D gene, clone size, CDR3 DNA, CDR3 protein. A D gene is named only where the DNA matches it firmly. Not all rows give a size; the values are once, few, many and, for expanded clones, a class.

v_gene: TRBV19
j_gene: TRBJ1-1
d_gene: TRBD1
abundance: NA
CDR3nt: TGTGCCAGTAGTAACCGGGACAGGGGGCGAAGGGAAGCTTTCTTT
CDR3aa: CASSNRDRGRREAFF

v_gene: TRBV9
j_gene: TRBJ2-2
d_gene: TRBD1
abundance: NA
CDR3nt: TGTGCCAGCAGCCCAGGGGACAGGCCCGGGGAGCTGTTTTTT
CDR3aa: CASSPGDRPGELFF

v_gene: TRBV6-5
j_gene: TRBJ2-7
d_gene: TRBD2
abundance: NA
CDR3nt: TGTGCCAGCAGTAAGACTAGCGGGGCGAATCAGCAGTACTTC
CDR3aa: CASSKTSGANQQYF

v_gene: TRBV4-2
j_gene: TRBJ2-6
d_gene: TRBD1
abundance: NA
CDR3nt: TGTGCCAGCAGCCAAGAAGGGACAGTCCGGGGACCTGGGGCCAACGTCCTGACTTTC
CDR3aa: CASSQEGTVRGPGANVLTF

v_gene: TRBV27
j_gene: TRBJ2-1
d_gene: NA
abundance: NA
CDR3nt: TGTGCCAGCAGATCAAGCCTGGGAGTAGGCAATGAGCAGTTCTTC
CDR3aa: CASRSSLGVGNEQFF

v_gene: TRBV5-6
j_gene: TRBJ2-7
d_gene: TRBD2
abundance: few
CDR3nt: TGTGCCAGCAGCTTCGGGACTAGCGGGAGGGCCAGGGCCTACGAGCAGTACTTC
CDR3aa: CASSFGTSGRARAYEQYF

v_gene: TRBV7-9
j_gene: TRBJ1-6
d_gene: TRBD1
abundance: NA
CDR3nt: TGTGCCAGCAGCTCGACAGGGGGCTTCTATAATTCACCCCTCCACTTT
CDR3aa: CASSSTGGFYNSPLHF

v_gene: TRBV12-5
j_gene: TRBJ2-7
d_gene: TRBD1
abundance: NA
CDR3nt: TGTGCTAGTGGTTTGGTACCCTACGGGACAGGCTACCACTCCTACGAGCAGTACTTC
CDR3aa: CASGLVPYGTGYHSYEQYF

v_gene: TRBV30
j_gene: TRBJ2-1
d_gene: TRBD2
abundance: once
CDR3nt: TGTGCCTGGAGTGTTACTAGCGGGATATACAATGAGCAGTTCTTC
CDR3aa: CAWSVTSGIYNEQFF

v_gene: TRBV28
j_gene: TRBJ1-1
d_gene: TRBD1
abundance: few
CDR3nt: TGTGCCAGCAGCAGGGACAGGGGAAGACAAGCTTTCTTT
CDR3aa: CASSRDRGRQAFF

v_gene: TRBV7-9
j_gene: TRBJ2-7
d_gene: TRBD1
abundance: NA
CDR3nt: TGTGCCAGCAGCCAGGGGACAGGGGCCTACGAGCAGTACTTC
CDR3aa: CASSQGTGAYEQYF

v_gene: TRBV7-7
j_gene: TRBJ2-3
d_gene: TRBD2
abundance: NA
CDR3nt: TGTGCTAGCAGCCCGGGACTAGCGGGACCCACAGATACGCAGTATTTT
CDR3aa: CASSPGLAGPTDTQYF

v_gene: TRBV5-4
j_gene: TRBJ2-3
d_gene: TRBD2
abundance: NA
CDR3nt: TGTGCCAGCAGCTTGGGGCTAGCGGCCACAGATACGCAGTATTTT
CDR3aa: CASSLGLAATDTQYF

v_gene: TRBV2
j_gene: TRBJ1-2
d_gene: NA
abundance: NA
CDR3nt: TGTGCCAGCAGTGGAAGACCCAGGGTCGGCTACACCTTC
CDR3aa: CASSGRPRVGYTF

v_gene: TRBV9
j_gene: TRBJ2-3
d_gene: TRBD2
abundance: NA
CDR3nt: TGTGCCAGCAGCGCAACCTTACTAGCGGGGAGGCCAGATACGCAGTATTTT
CDR3aa: CASSATLLAGRPDTQYF

v_gene: TRBV4-2
j_gene: TRBJ1-2
d_gene: NA
abundance: NA
CDR3nt: TGTGCCAGCAGCCAGGGGGGAGGCTACACCTTC
CDR3aa: CASSQGGGYTF

v_gene: TRBV11-1
j_gene: TRBJ2-1
d_gene: TRBD2
abundance: NA
CDR3nt: TGTGCCAGCAGCCTAAGCGGGAGGTCGTACAATGAGCAGTTCTTC
CDR3aa: CASSLSGRSYNEQFF

v_gene: TRBV2
j_gene: TRBJ2-7
d_gene: TRBD2
abundance: NA
CDR3nt: TGTGCCAGCAGTGATATTCTAGCGGGAAATAAGCACGAGCAGTACTTC
CDR3aa: CASSDILAGNKHEQYF

v_gene: TRBV19
j_gene: TRBJ1-6
d_gene: NA
abundance: few
CDR3nt: TGTGCCAGTACCCCGCGAGGGCCCAATTCACCCCTCCACTTT
CDR3aa: CASTPRGPNSPLHF

v_gene: TRBV7-8
j_gene: TRBJ2-1
d_gene: NA
abundance: many
CDR3nt: TGTGCCAGCAGCTTAGAGAGGAACCTTGAGCAGTTCTTC
CDR3aa: CASSLERNLEQFF

v_gene: TRBV6-1
j_gene: TRBJ2-1
d_gene: TRBD1
abundance: NA
CDR3nt: TGTGCCAGCAGTGCCCAAAGGGGGATTGGACAGGACAATGAGCAGTTCTTC
CDR3aa: CASSAQRGIGQDNEQFF

v_gene: TRBV15
j_gene: TRBJ2-4
d_gene: TRBD1
abundance: NA
CDR3nt: TGTGCCACCAGCCGACCGAGGGGGCCCTCCAAAAACATTCAGTACTTC
CDR3aa: CATSRPRGPSKNIQYF

v_gene: TRBV19
j_gene: TRBJ2-3
d_gene: TRBD1
abundance: NA
CDR3nt: TGTGCCAGTAGTGTGGGACAGGGGGTAACAGATACGCAGTATTTT
CDR3aa: CASSVGQGVTDTQYF

v_gene: TRBV4-1
j_gene: TRBJ1-4
d_gene: NA
abundance: NA
CDR3nt: TGCGCCAGCAGCCAAGCATTCGCCGGGACAATGACGAATGAAAAACTGTTTTTT
CDR3aa: CASSQAFAGTMTNEKLFF

v_gene: TRBV7-8
j_gene: TRBJ2-7
d_gene: TRBD1
abundance: NA
CDR3nt: TGTGCCAGCAGCTTCACCCCAACGACAGGGGGTAGTTACGAGCAGTACTTC
CDR3aa: CASSFTPTTGGSYEQYF

v_gene: TRBV2
j_gene: TRBJ2-1
d_gene: TRBD2
abundance: NA
CDR3nt: TGTGCCAGCAGTGAAGTAACGTCGGGGCGGGAGGGCACCTACAATGAGCAGTTCTTC
CDR3aa: CASSEVTSGREGTYNEQFF

v_gene: TRBV2
j_gene: TRBJ1-2
d_gene: TRBD1
abundance: NA
CDR3nt: TGTGCCAGCAGTTCGGGACAGGGATTGGGAGGCTACACCTTC
CDR3aa: CASSSGQGLGGYTF

v_gene: TRBV7-9
j_gene: TRBJ2-5
d_gene: TRBD2
abundance: once
CDR3nt: TGTGCCAGCAGCTCCAGATCTAGCGGGAGGGCCCTCGAGACCCAGTACTTC
CDR3aa: CASSSRSSGRALETQYF

v_gene: TRBV18
j_gene: TRBJ2-3
d_gene: TRBD2
abundance: NA
CDR3nt: TGTGCCAGCTCGACGGGGGGACCGGGACTAGGCACAGATACGCAGTATTTT
CDR3aa: CASSTGGPGLGTDTQYF

v_gene: TRBV7-2
j_gene: TRBJ2-7
d_gene: NA
abundance: NA
CDR3nt: TGTGCCAGCAGCTTACCAGGGTACAACGAGCAGTACTTC
CDR3aa: CASSLPGYNEQYF

v_gene: TRBV12-3/TRBV12-4
j_gene: TRBJ2-7
d_gene: NA
abundance: NA
CDR3nt: TGTGCCAGCAGTATCTTTAGCACCTACGAGCAGTACTTC
CDR3aa: CASSIFSTYEQYF

v_gene: TRBV6-6
j_gene: TRBJ2-5
d_gene: NA
abundance: once
CDR3nt: TGTGCCAGCAAGGACTCGGGGTTCCAAGAGACCCAGTACTTC
CDR3aa: CASKDSGFQETQYF

v_gene: TRBV6-2/TRBV6-3
j_gene: TRBJ2-7
d_gene: NA
abundance: NA
CDR3nt: TGTGCCAGCAGTTCTCCGACGACAGGAGCCTACGAGCAGTACTTC
CDR3aa: CASSSPTTGAYEQYF

v_gene: TRBV29-1
j_gene: TRBJ2-1
d_gene: NA
abundance: NA
CDR3nt: TGCAGCGTTGAAGTATTGGGGGGAGGTGAGCAGTTCTTC
CDR3aa: CSVEVLGGGEQFF

v_gene: TRBV25-1
j_gene: TRBJ2-6
d_gene: TRBD1
abundance: NA
CDR3nt: TGTGCCAGCAGTGAAGGGTACAGGGGGCTGTCTGGGGCCAACGTCCTGACTTTC
CDR3aa: CASSEGYRGLSGANVLTF

v_gene: TRBV7-9
j_gene: TRBJ2-3
d_gene: TRBD2
abundance: NA
CDR3nt: TGTGCCAGCAGCTTGGGGCTAGCGGGAGTCGGTGATACGCAGTATTTT
CDR3aa: CASSLGLAGVGDTQYF

v_gene: TRBV4-1
j_gene: TRBJ2-1
d_gene: TRBD2
abundance: NA
CDR3nt: TGCGCCAGCAGCCAATTGCGTCCGTCAGCAACTACTAGCGGCTCCTACAATGAGCAGTTCTTC
CDR3aa: CASSQLRPSATTSGSYNEQFF

v_gene: TRBV5-3
j_gene: TRBJ2-7
d_gene: TRBD2
abundance: NA
CDR3nt: TGTGCCAGAAGCTTATTAGAGCGGGACCCCGCTCGCATTTATTACGAGCAGTACTTC
CDR3aa: CARSLLERDPARIYYEQYF

v_gene: TRBV7-8
j_gene: TRBJ2-5
d_gene: TRBD2
abundance: NA
CDR3nt: TGTGCCAGCAGCCTTAGCGGGAGCGGGGGGACCCAGTACTTC
CDR3aa: CASSLSGSGGTQYF

v_gene: TRBV11-2
j_gene: TRBJ2-2
d_gene: NA
abundance: NA
CDR3nt: TGTGCCAGCAGCCCAGTTAGGTGGAGATCCAACGCGAACACCGGGGAGCTGTTTTTT
CDR3aa: CASSPVRWRSNANTGELFF

v_gene: TRBV18
j_gene: TRBJ1-2
d_gene: NA
abundance: NA
CDR3nt: TGTGCCAGCTCACCACTCGCGGCGGATGGCTACACCTTC
CDR3aa: CASSPLAADGYTF

v_gene: TRBV7-8
j_gene: TRBJ1-2
d_gene: TRBD1
abundance: NA
CDR3nt: TGTGCCAGCAGCTTGAGTACAGGGGGCGGTGGCTACACCTTC
CDR3aa: CASSLSTGGGGYTF

v_gene: TRBV20-1
j_gene: TRBJ2-7
d_gene: NA
abundance: NA
CDR3nt: TGCAGTGCTAGGCAGGGGTACGAGCAGTACTTC
CDR3aa: CSARQGYEQYF

v_gene: TRBV5-6
j_gene: TRBJ2-1
d_gene: TRBD1
abundance: NA
CDR3nt: TGTGCCAGCAGCTTCGTACAGGGGGCGTACGACAATGAGCAGTTCTTC
CDR3aa: CASSFVQGAYDNEQFF

v_gene: TRBV11-2
j_gene: TRBJ1-2
d_gene: TRBD1
abundance: once
CDR3nt: TGTGCCAGCAGCCCCATCGGACAGGCCTATGGCTACACCTTC
CDR3aa: CASSPIGQAYGYTF

v_gene: TRBV19
j_gene: TRBJ1-1
d_gene: NA
abundance: NA
CDR3nt: TGTGCCAGTAGTATTGGCCAGGGAGCTTTCTTT
CDR3aa: CASSIGQGAFF

v_gene: TRBV9
j_gene: TRBJ2-7
d_gene: NA
abundance: NA
CDR3nt: TGTGCCAGCAGCCAGCCAGGGCGGGACTACGAGCAGTACTTC
CDR3aa: CASSQPGRDYEQYF

v_gene: TRBV6-5
j_gene: TRBJ2-1
d_gene: TRBD1
abundance: NA
CDR3nt: TGTGCCAGCAGTTACGGGGACAGGCGGGGCAATGAGCAGTTCTTC
CDR3aa: CASSYGDRRGNEQFF

v_gene: TRBV5-1
j_gene: TRBJ2-7
d_gene: NA
abundance: NA
CDR3nt: TGCGCCAGCAGCCCGGGACGGGGGGCAACCTACGAGCAGTACTTC
CDR3aa: CASSPGRGATYEQYF

v_gene: TRBV13
j_gene: TRBJ1-3
d_gene: NA
abundance: NA
CDR3nt: TGTGCCAGCAGCTTTGGGGGCCGGGGAAACACCATATATTTT
CDR3aa: CASSFGGRGNTIYF

v_gene: TRBV2
j_gene: TRBJ1-4
d_gene: NA
abundance: NA
CDR3nt: TGTGCCAGCAGCCGGAGGCACACAACTAATGAAAAACTGTTTTTT
CDR3aa: CASSRRHTTNEKLFF

v_gene: TRBV30
j_gene: TRBJ1-2
d_gene: NA
abundance: NA
CDR3nt: TGTGCCTGGAGAGGCGGGGGGCATGGCTACACCTTC
CDR3aa: CAWRGGGHGYTF

v_gene: TRBV15
j_gene: TRBJ2-4
d_gene: TRBD2
abundance: NA
CDR3nt: TGTGCCACCAGCAGAGATAGGGGGTCGGGAGGGCCTTGGGGTAATGGAAACATTCAGTACTTC
CDR3aa: CATSRDRGSGGPWGNGNIQYF

v_gene: TRBV2
j_gene: TRBJ1-5
d_gene: TRBD1
abundance: NA
CDR3nt: TGTGCCACCCACTTCCAGGACAGGGGGCCGGATCAGCCCCAGCATTTT
CDR3aa: CATHFQDRGPDQPQHF

v_gene: TRBV18
j_gene: TRBJ1-5
d_gene: NA
abundance: once
CDR3nt: TGTGCCAGCTCACTATTACAGGGAGATCAGCCCCAGCATTTT
CDR3aa: CASSLLQGDQPQHF

v_gene: TRBV6-1
j_gene: TRBJ2-3
d_gene: TRBD1
abundance: NA
CDR3nt: TGTGCCAGCAGTGAATTACAGGGGCGGACAGATACGCAGTATTTT
CDR3aa: CASSELQGRTDTQYF

v_gene: TRBV4-1
j_gene: TRBJ1-2
d_gene: NA
abundance: once
CDR3nt: TGCGCCAGCAGCCAATCCACGGTAGAGGCAAACCTCTATGGCTACACCTTC
CDR3aa: CASSQSTVEANLYGYTF

v_gene: TRBV2
j_gene: TRBJ1-1
d_gene: TRBD1
abundance: NA
CDR3nt: TGTGCCAGCAGCTACAGGGGGCTGAACACTGAAGCTTTCTTT
CDR3aa: CASSYRGLNTEAFF